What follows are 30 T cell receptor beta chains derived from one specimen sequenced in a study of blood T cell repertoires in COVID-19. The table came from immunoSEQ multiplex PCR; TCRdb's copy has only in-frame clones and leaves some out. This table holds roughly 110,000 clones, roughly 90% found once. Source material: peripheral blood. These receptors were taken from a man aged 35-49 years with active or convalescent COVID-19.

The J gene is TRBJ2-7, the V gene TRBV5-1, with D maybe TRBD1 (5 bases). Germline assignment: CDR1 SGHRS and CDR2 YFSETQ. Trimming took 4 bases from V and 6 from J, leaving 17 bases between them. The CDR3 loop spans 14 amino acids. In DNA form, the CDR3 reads TGCGCCAGCAGCCCGCAGGGAATGGTGGGCGAGCAGTACTTC. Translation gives CASSPQGMVGEQYF.

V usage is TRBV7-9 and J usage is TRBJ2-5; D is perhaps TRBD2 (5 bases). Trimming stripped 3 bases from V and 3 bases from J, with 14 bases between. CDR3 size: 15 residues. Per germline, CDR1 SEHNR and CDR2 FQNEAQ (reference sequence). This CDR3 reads CASSFFSGTKETQYF. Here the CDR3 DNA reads TGTGCCAGCAGCTTCTTCTCGGGAACAAAAGAGACCCAGTACTTC.

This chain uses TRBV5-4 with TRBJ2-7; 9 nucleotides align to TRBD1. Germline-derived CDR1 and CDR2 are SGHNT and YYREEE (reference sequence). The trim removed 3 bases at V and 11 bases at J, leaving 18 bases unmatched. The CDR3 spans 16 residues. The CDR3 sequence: CASSWGTPGQGAEKYF. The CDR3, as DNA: TGTGCCAGCAGCTGGGGGACACCGGGACAGGGCGCTGAGAAGTACTTC.

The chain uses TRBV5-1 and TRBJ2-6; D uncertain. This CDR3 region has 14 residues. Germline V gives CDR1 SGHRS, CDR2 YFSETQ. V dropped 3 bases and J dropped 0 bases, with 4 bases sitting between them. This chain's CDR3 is CASSSFSGANVLTF. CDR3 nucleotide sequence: TGCGCCAGCAGCTCCTTCTCTGGGGCCAACGTCCTGACTTTC.

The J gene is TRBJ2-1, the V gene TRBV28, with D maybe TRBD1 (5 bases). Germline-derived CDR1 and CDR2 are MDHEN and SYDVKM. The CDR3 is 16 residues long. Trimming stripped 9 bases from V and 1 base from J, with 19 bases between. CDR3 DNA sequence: TGTGCCAGTCCGGAGCCAGGGCAAACGTCCTACAATGAGCAGTTCTTC. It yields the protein CASPEPGQTSYNEQFF.

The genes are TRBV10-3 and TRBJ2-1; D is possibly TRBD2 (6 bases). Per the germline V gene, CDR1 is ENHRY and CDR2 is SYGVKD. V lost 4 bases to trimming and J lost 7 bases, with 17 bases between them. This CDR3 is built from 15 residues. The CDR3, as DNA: TGTGCCATCAGTGCCCTAGGCGGGACGACTAATGAGCAGTTCTTC. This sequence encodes CAISALGGTTNEQFF.

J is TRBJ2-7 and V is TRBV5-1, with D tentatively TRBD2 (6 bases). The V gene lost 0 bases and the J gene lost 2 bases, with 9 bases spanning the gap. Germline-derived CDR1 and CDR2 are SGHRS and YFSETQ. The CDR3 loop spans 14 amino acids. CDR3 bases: TGCGCCAGCAGCTTGGGACTAGTCGCCTACGAGCAGTACTTC. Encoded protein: CASSLGLVAYEQYF.

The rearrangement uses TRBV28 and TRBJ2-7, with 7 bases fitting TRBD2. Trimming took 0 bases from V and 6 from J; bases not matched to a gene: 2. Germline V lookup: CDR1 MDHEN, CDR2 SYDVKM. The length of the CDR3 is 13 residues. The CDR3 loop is CASSLWPGGEQYF. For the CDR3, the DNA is TGTGCCAGCAGTTTATGGCCGGGGGGCGAGCAGTACTTC. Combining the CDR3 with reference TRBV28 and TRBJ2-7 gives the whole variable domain DVKVTQSSRYLVKRTGEKVFLECVQDMDHENMFWYRQDPGLGLRLIYFSYDVKMKEKGDIPEGYSVSREKKERFSLILESASTNQTSMYLCASSLWPGGEQYFGPGTRLTVT.

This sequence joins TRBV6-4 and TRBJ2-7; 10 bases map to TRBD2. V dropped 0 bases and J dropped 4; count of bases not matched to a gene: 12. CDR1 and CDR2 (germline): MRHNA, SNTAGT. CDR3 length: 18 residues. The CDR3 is CASSDSSSWTSGRYEQYF. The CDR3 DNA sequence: TGTGCCAGCAGTGACTCTTCTTCTTGGACTAGCGGTCGATACGAGCAGTACTTC.

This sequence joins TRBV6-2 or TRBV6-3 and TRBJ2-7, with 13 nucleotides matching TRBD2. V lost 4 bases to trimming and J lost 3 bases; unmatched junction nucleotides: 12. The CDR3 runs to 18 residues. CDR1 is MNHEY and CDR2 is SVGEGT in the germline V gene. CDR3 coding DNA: TGTGCCAGCAGTTTCCGGACTAGCGGGAGCTCGGGGGACTACGAGCAGTACTTC. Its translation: CASSFRTSGSSGDYEQYF.

CDR3 coding DNA: TGTGCCAGCAGTGAAGTCGGGGGAGGTTCACCCCTCCACTTT. Encoded protein: CASSEVGGGSPLHF. The chain employs TRBV6-4 and TRBJ1-6, with TRBD1 as a possible D gene (5 bases). Trimming removed 3 bases at V and 9 bases at J, with 12 bases between. The CDR3 sequence is 14 residues long. CDR1 MRHNA and CDR2 SNTAGT come from the germline V gene.

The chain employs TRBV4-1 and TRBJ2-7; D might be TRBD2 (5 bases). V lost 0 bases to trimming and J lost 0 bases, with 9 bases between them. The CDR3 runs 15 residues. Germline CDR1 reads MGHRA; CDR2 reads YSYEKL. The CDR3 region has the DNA TGCGCCAGCAGCCAAGAAGCCGGGAACTCCTACGAGCAGTACTTC. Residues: CASSQEAGNSYEQYF.

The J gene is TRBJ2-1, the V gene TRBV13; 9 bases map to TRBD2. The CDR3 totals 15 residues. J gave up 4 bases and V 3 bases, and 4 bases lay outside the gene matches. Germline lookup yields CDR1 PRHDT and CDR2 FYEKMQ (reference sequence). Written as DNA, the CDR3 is TGTGCCAGCAGCTTGGGTCTAGCGGGATACAATGAGCAGTTCTTC. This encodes CASSLGLAGYNEQFF.

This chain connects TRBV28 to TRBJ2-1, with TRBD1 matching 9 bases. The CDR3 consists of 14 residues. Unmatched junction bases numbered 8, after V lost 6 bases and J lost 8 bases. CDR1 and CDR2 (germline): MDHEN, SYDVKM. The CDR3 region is CASRTGGRFDEQFF. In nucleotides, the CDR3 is TGTGCCAGCAGAACAGGGGGCCGTTTCGATGAGCAGTTCTTC.

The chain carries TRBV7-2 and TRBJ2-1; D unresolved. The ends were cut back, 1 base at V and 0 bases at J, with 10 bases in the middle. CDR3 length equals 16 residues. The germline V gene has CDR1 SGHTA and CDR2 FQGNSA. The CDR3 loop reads CASSLVRRNSYNEQFF. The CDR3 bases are TGTGCCAGCAGCTTAGTTCGGAGAAACTCCTACAATGAGCAGTTCTTC.

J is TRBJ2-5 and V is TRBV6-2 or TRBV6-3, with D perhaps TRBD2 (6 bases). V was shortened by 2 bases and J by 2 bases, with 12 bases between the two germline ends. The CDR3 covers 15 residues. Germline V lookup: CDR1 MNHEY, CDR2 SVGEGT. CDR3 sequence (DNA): TGTGCCAGCAGTTACGTCCGGGAGCCTCAAGAGACCCAGTACTTC. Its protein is CASSYVREPQETQYF.

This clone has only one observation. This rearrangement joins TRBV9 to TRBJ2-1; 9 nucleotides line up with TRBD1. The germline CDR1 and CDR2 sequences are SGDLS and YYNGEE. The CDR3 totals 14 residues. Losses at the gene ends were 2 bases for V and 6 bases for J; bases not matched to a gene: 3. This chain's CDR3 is CASSVMTGGNEQFF. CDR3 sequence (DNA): TGTGCCAGCAGCGTTATGACAGGGGGCAATGAGCAGTTCTTC.

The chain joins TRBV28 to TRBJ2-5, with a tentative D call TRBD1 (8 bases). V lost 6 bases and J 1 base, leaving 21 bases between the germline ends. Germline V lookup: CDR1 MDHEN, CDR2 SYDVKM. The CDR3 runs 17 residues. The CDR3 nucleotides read TGTGCCAGCAGGCCAACTCCAGGGGGCGGGAGCCAAGAGACCCAGTACTTC. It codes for CASRPTPGGGSQETQYF. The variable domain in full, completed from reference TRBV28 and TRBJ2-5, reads DVKVTQSSRYLVKRTGEKVFLECVQDMDHENMFWYRQDPGLGLRLIYFSYDVKMKEKGDIPEGYSVSREKKERFSLILESASTNQTSMYLCASRPTPGGGSQETQYFGPGTRLLVL.

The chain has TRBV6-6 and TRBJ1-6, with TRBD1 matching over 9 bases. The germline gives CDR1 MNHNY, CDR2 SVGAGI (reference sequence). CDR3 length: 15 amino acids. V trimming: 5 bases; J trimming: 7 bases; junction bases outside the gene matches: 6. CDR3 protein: CASSLQGAGNSPLHF. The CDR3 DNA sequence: TGTGCCAGCAGTCTACAGGGGGCGGGGAATTCACCCCTCCACTTT.

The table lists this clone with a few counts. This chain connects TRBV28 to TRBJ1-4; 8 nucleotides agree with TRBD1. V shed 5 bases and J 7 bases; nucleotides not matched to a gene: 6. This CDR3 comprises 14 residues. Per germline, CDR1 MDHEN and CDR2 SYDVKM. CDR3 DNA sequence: TGTGCCAGCAGTCAAACAGGGGGACGTGAAAAACTGTTTTTT. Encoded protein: CASSQTGGREKLFF.

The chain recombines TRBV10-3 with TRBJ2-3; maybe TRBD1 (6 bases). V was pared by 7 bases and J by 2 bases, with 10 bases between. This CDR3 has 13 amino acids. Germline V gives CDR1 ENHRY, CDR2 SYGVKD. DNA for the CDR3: TGTGCCATCACCGGACAGACCACAGATACGCAGTATTTT. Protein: CAITGQTTDTQYF.

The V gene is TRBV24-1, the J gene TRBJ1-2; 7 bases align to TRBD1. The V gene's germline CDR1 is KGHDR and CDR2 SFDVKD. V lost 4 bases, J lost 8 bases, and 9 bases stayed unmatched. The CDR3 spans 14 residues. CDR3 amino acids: CATSETGLNWGYTF. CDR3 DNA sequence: TGTGCCACCAGTGAGACAGGGTTGAACTGGGGCTACACCTTC.

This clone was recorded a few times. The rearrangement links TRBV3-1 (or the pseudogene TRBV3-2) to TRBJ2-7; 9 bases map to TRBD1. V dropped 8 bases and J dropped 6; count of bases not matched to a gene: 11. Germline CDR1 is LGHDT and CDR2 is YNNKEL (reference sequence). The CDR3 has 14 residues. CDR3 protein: CASSGTGGASEQYF. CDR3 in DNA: TGTGCCAGCTCTGGTACAGGGGGCGCTTCCGAGCAGTACTTC.

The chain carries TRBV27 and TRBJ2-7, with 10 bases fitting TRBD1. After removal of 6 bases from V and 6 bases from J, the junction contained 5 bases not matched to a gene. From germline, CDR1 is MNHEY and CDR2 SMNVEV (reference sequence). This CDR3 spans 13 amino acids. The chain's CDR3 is CASRTGGRSEQYF. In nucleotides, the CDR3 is TGTGCCAGCAGGACAGGGGGCAGATCCGAGCAGTACTTC.

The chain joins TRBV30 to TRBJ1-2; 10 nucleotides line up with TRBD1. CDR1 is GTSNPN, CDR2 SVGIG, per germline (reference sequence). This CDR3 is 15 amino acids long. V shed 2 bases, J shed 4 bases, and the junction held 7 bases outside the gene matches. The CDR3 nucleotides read TGTGCCTGGAGTAGGACAGGGGGTTCGCTCTATGGCTACACCTTC. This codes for CAWSRTGGSLYGYTF.

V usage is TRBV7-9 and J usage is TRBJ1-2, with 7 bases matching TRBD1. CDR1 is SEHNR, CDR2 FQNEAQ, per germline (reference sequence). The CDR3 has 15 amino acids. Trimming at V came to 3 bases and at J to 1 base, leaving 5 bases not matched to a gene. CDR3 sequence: CASSLGTAINYGYTF. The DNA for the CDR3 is TGTGCCAGCAGCTTGGGGACAGCAATTAACTATGGCTACACCTTC.

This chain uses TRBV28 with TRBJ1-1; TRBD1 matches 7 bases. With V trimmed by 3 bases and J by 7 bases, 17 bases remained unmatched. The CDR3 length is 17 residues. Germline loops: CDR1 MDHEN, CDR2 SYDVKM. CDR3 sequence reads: CASSFFHMSRDSVEAFF. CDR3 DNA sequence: TGTGCCAGCAGTTTTTTCCACATGTCCCGGGACAGTGTTGAAGCTTTCTTT.

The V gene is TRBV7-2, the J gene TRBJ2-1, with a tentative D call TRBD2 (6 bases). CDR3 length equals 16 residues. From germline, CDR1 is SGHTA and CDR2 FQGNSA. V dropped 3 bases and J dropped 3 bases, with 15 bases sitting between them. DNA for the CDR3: TGTGCCAGCAGCTTGCCCCGGGGGATTATCTACAATGAGCAGTTCTTC. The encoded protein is CASSLPRGIIYNEQFF.

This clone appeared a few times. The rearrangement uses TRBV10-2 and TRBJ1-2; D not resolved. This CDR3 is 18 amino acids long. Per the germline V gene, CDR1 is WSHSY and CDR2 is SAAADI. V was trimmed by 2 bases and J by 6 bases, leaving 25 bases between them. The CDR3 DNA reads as TGCGCCAGCAGTGAGCCTCCGGCCCTCCGTGGGGTGGGAGATGGCTACACCTTC. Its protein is CASSEPPALRGVGDGYTF.

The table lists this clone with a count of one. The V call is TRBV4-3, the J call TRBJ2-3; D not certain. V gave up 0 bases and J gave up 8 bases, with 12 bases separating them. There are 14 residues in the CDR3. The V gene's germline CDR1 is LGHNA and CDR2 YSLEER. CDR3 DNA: TGCGCCAGCAGCCAAGACTGGTCTCCCGGTACGCAGTATTTT. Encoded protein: CASSQDWSPGTQYF.